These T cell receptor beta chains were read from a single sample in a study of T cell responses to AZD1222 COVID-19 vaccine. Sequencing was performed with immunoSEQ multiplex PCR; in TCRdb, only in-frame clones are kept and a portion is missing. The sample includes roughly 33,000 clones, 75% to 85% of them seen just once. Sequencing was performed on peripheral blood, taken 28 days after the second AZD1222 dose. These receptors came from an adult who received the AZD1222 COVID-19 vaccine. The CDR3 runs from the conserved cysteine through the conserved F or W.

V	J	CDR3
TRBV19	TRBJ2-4	CASTKGRGLAKNIQYF
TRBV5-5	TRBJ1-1	CASRRALGGTEAFF
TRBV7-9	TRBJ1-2	CASSLVVSGGYTF
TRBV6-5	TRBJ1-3	CASSYSPETGNTIYF
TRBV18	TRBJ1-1	CASSPYLNTEAFF
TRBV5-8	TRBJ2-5	CASSRTGTSGANQETQYF
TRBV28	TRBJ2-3	CASDRGYSTDTQYF
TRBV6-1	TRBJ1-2	CASSERGGPSYGYTF
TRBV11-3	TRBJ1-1	CASSLSGSSNTEAFF
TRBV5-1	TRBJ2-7	CASSPSDGPYEQYF
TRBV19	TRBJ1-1	CASSISSAYTEAFF
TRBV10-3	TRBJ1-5	CAISAGHNQPQHF